The 9 T cell receptor beta chains listed next were all sequenced from one sample in a study of a mutant IDH1 vaccine in newly diagnosed glioma. Only in-frame clones appear in the TCRdb table, and some are missing; sequencing was by immunoSEQ multiplex PCR. The sample contains roughly 84,000 clones, almost 85% of which appear only once. Stated time point: baseline, week 1 (first vaccination visit). Regarding treatment: pre-vaccination baseline after standard-of-care therapy. The sequences come from PBMCs, collected from a glioma patient treated with radiotherapy, temozolomide or both. The receptors here all came from a man aged 40-49 years with glioma. Some clones in this sample may be carry-over from other donors' samples.

This clone was picked up a small number of times. The chain links TRBV16 to TRBJ1-1; D is perhaps TRBD1 (6 bases). Trimming cost V 2 bases and J 1 base, with 11 bases left between them. CDR1 and CDR2 from the germline V gene are KGHSY and FQNENV. This CDR3 region has 15 residues. The CDR3 spells CASSQRAGANTEAFF. CDR3 sequence (DNA): TGTGCCAGCAGCCAAAGGGCGGGGGCGAACACTGAAGCTTTCTTT.

This clone was observed a few times. The V call is TRBV10-3, the J call TRBJ2-1; 7 bases match TRBD2. This CDR3 comprises 13 residues. Germline V gene sequence: CDR1 ENHRY, CDR2 SYGVKD. V was clipped by 0 bases and J by 8 bases; unmatched bases: 1. The CDR3 loop is CAISESGGYEQFF. DNA for the CDR3: TGTGCCATCAGTGAGTCGGGGGGGTATGAGCAGTTCTTC.

This chain connects TRBV14 to TRBJ1-1, with a possible D match to TRBD1 (6 bases). V shed 2 bases and J shed 4 bases, with 14 bases lying between them. The V gene's germline CDR1 is SGHDN and CDR2 FVKESK. The CDR3 is 15 residues long. CDR3 residues: CASSQQIQGTTEAFF. The DNA of the CDR3 is TGTGCCAGCAGCCAACAGATTCAGGGGACCACTGAAGCTTTCTTT.

In its sample, this clone was seen a few times. The CDR3 region has the DNA TGTGCCAGCAGCCAAGATACCAGCGGGGGGGCCAATGAGCAGTTCTTC. Residues: CASSQDTSGGANEQFF. V gene TRBV4-2 combines with J gene TRBJ2-1; TRBD2 aligns across 10 bases. This CDR3 spans 16 amino acids. The V gene's germline CDR1 is LGHNA and CDR2 YNFKEQ. J gave up 6 bases and V 0 bases, and 5 bases lay outside the gene matches.

The CDR3 region has the DNA TGTGCCAGCAGTGGACAGCTCCAAGAGACCCAGTACTTC. Translation: CASSGQLQETQYF. V gene TRBV2 combines with J gene TRBJ2-5; D perhaps matches TRBD1 (5 bases). Trimming removed 4 bases from V and 1 base from J, with 7 bases in between. Germline CDR1 reads SNHLY; CDR2 reads FYNNEI. The CDR3 sequence is 13 residues long.

The chain uses TRBV7-9 and TRBJ2-5, with D hard to call. This CDR3 region has 12 residues. Germline-derived CDR1 and CDR2 are SEHNR and FQNEAQ (reference sequence). Deletions cut 2 bases from V and 1 base from J, with 2 bases between. The chain's CDR3 is CASSLLQETQYF. The CDR3 coding sequence is TGTGCCAGCAGCTTACTCCAAGAGACCCAGTACTTC.

Details on this clone: The junction does not match germline at one end; this may be a read error. This chain's CDR3 is CASSLEGLRYSYTF. The CDR3 DNA reads TGTGCCAGCAGCTTGGAGGGGCTCCGCTATAGCTACACCTTC. The chain couples TRBV5-4 to TRBJ1-2; TRBD1 is a possible D gene (5 bases). This CDR3 has 14 amino acids. Germline CDR1 and CDR2: SGHNT and YYREEE (reference sequence).

The chain uses TRBV4-2 and TRBJ2-1, with TRBD2 matching 8 bases. V gave up 6 bases and J gave up 3 bases; unmatched junction bases: 16. The CDR3 runs to 18 residues. CDR1 is LGHNA, CDR2 YNFKEQ, per germline. CDR3 sequence reads: CASSSGPSSGGLYNEQFF. As DNA, the CDR3 is TGTGCCAGCAGTTCGGGGCCCTCAAGCGGGGGCCTCTACAATGAGCAGTTCTTC.

This clone was seen only once. The V gene is TRBV10-3, the J gene TRBJ1-1; D unclear. Germline V gene lookup returns CDR1 ENHRY and CDR2 SYGVKD. CDR3 size: 13 residues. Trimming stripped 2 bases from V and 1 base from J, with 5 bases between. Written as DNA, the CDR3 is TGTGCCATCAGTGAGACGGAGAACACTGAAGCTTTCTTT. It translates to CAISETENTEAFF.